This T cell receptor beta chain was sequenced during a study of T cell responses to AZD1222 COVID-19 vaccine. Study findings and constraints: Among the donors, most were white British and more were female, and clonal diversity was possibly underestimated. Once two AZD1222 doses were given, Spike-specific TCR breadth and depth went up. Sampling that yielded the repertoires occurred only after the peak T cell response. Dominant CD4 TCR responses targeted spike regions 160-218 and 743-854.

CDR1 SGHNT and CDR2 YYREEE come from the germline V gene (reference sequence). This CDR3 is 13 amino acids long. The ends were cut back, 1 base at V and 2 bases at J, with 6 bases in the middle. Generated by immunoSEQ multiplex PCR, the TCRdb table keeps only in-frame clones and is missing some. Among about 150,000 clones listed, 70% to 90% were seen once. Details on this clone: Its antigen is still unknown.

The sequence was obtained from an adult who had recovered from COVID-19. Here the sequenced sample was peripheral blood, taken after recovery from COVID-19. The chain combines TRBV5-4 with TRBJ1-2; no firm D call. The CDR3 region is CASSLSSNYGYTF. The CDR3 bases are TGTGCCAGCAGCTTGTCTTCGAACTATGGCTACACCTTC.